This T cell receptor beta chain is drawn from a study of cytomegalovirus exposure and HLA in healthy donors. The overall study: As an earlier analysis found, about 190 million T cells yielded around 110 million unique TCR beta sequences. Within an early data release were about 85 million unique TCRs drawn from HLA-typed donors.

Findings and caveats of the study: In an earlier analysis, most TCR beta V segments were productive about 87% or about 30% of the time.

As for this clone: No antigen is known for it.

Both 60 Vbeta primers and 13 Jbeta primers went into the PCR. This table comes from immunoSEQ multiplex PCR, and its TCRdb copy is limited to in-frame clones, with some not included. The repertoire table contains some 110,000 clones. The CDR3 sequence is 15 residues long. The ends lost 7 bases at V and 7 bases at J; junction bases unmatched: 11. Germline lookup yields CDR1 MNHEY and CDR2 SMNVEV (reference sequence). This TCR derives from a man aged 35 to 55 in good health and CMV-seronegative. This sequence joins TRBV27 and TRBJ2-1; 9 bases are a match to TRBD1. Sequencing used PBMCs. The chain's CDR3 is CASKRTGTGWNEQFF. CDR3 in DNA: TGTGCCAGCAAAAGGACTGGGACAGGGTGGAATGAGCAGTTCTTC.